This TCR beta chain appears in the sequencing data of a study of blood T cell repertoires in COVID-19. Study-level background: Some COVID-19 samples were acute and others convalescent; all came from the United States, Italy and Spain. The cDNA or gDNA used as material had been derived from T cells, B-cell-depleted T cells, or PBMCs.

In the source study's methods: Estimation of nucleated cell counts was performed using reference gene primer amplification. Assay: immunoSEQ multiplex PCR; the TCRdb copy retains only in-frame clones and omits some. For V, J and clone size, that table is used; D and trimming come from the DNA. Of about 160,000 clones in the sample, less than 85% were seen once. The receptor's source is a human donor with acute or convalescent COVID-19. The donor label of this sample is uncertain. Sequencing input: peripheral blood.

The CDR3 DNA sequence: TGTGCCACCGAGGCGACATATTCTAGCTATAGCAATCAGCCCCAGCATTTT. Amino acids: CATEATYSSYSNQPQHF. The V gene is TRBV19, the J gene TRBJ1-5; D is unresolved. Trimming removed 10 bases at V and 0 bases at J, with 22 bases between. Germline values: CDR1 LNHDA, CDR2 SQIVND (reference sequence). This CDR3 is 17 amino acids long.